Described below is a single T cell receptor (beta chain) sequence and its context. The source of the sample is a study of long-term antiretroviral therapy in people with HIV. Survey-level immunoSEQ v3.0 assays were run. Clones were sequenced by immunoSEQ multiplex PCR, and TCRdb holds only the in-frame ones, with some missing. Counted here are just under 35,000 clones, roughly 85% occurring once; the ten biggest clones make up 4.8%. From germline, CDR1 is MNHNY and CDR2 SVGAGI (reference sequence). The CDR3 extends over 12 amino acids. Trimming left V 2 bases short and J 6 bases short, with 7 bases between.

The sequences come from unsorted PBMCs, collected 2.7 to 2.9 years before starting antiretroviral therapy. The chain uses TRBV6-6 and TRBJ1-2; D not certain. The source of this sequence is a woman aged 25-40 years with HIV. CDR3 in amino acids: CASSYPNNGYTF. For the CDR3, the DNA is TGTGCCAGCAGTTACCCCAACAATGGCTACACCTTC.